This T cell receptor beta chain derives from a study of ipilimumab plus nivolumab after autologous stem cell transplantation. Study details: Median doses per patient: 4 or 5 ipilimumab, fewer than ten nivolumab.

TCRdb keeps only in-frame clones here, not all; method: immunoSEQ multiplex PCR. The data contain just under 9,500 clones, around 70% of them seen just once; the ten biggest clones take up around 17%. Checkpoint therapy with ipilimumab 1 mg/kg began 14 to 28 days after transplant. The V gene lost 1 base and the J gene lost 2 bases, with 6 bases spanning the gap. There are 14 residues in the CDR3. The germline gives CDR1 SGHRS, CDR2 YFSETQ. This clone is a singleton in its sample. V gene TRBV5-1 combines with J gene TRBJ1-4; D is unclear. This TCR was recovered from a female donor with multiple myeloma. Specimen: PBMCs, collected in a trial of ipilimumab plus nivolumab as post-transplant consolidation. The DNA for the CDR3 is TGCGCCAGCAGCTTGCAGTGGACTAATGAAAAACTGTTTTTT. This gives the protein CASSLQWTNEKLFF.